This T cell receptor beta chain comes out of a study of T cell repertoires in cytomegalovirus infection. Using its own MiXCR run on the reads, TCRdb lists one record per CDR3 protein. The sample contains around 360,000 distinct CDR3 sequences, about 35% of which appear only once. The CDR3 is 18 residues long. With V trimmed by 5 bases and J by 7 bases, 13 bases remained unmatched. CDR1 is SGHVS and CDR2 is FQNEAQ in the germline V gene. Comment on this clonotype: Its antigen is not identified.

Study results and limitations: Within the response measured ex vivo, HLA-C-restricted CMV-specific TCR beta clonotypes were dominant. Cumulated frequencies of public TCR beta families served to identify carriers of CMV plus the relevant HLA.

V gene TRBV7-8 combines with J gene TRBJ2-1, with 14 bases fitting TRBD2. This receptor was identified in a human donor in good health (CMV status not recorded). Some clones in this sample may be carry-over from other donors' samples. The source material was cultured PBMCs, sampled from culture after CMV antigen stimulation. Here the CDR3 reads CASSNRTSGRTRMNEQFF. The CDR3, as DNA: TGTGCCAGCAGCAACCGGACTAGCGGGAGGACTAGAATGAATGAGCAGTTCTTC.